This TCR beta chain stems from a study of tumor-infiltrating lymphocytes in primary liver carcinoma. Unsorted bulk tissue (roughly 17-33 mg) underwent RNA and DNA co-extraction. Surgeons treated the primary liver carcinoma of the patients by surgical resection. Whichever tumor sample was examined, it had over 80% viable tumor cells. The template, about 510 ng total RNA, yielded TCR beta cDNA made with a constant-region primer. Libraries covering TCR beta were generated through three nested multiplex PCR rounds (using a slightly modified ARM-PCR). TCRdb re-analysed the multiplex PCR reads in MiXCR, keeping a single row per CDR3 protein. The sample includes 150,000 to 200,000 distinct CDR3 sequences, around 81% of them seen just once. On this clonotype itself: The germline gene is not matched at one end of the junction; a read error may be the cause.

The source of this sequence is a man aged 35 to 55 with primary liver carcinoma and hepatitis B virus infection. What was sequenced was tumor tissue from primary liver carcinoma.

CDR3 in amino acids: CSVEDVGQGETHYF. In DNA form, the CDR3 reads TGCAGTGTTGAAGATGTCGGACAAGGAGAGACTCACTACTTC. V and J are TRBV29-1 and TRBJ2-5; weak D call: TRBD1 (5 bases). The CDR3 length is 14 residues. Germline CDR1 and CDR2: SQVTM and ANQGSEA.